These T cell receptor beta chains were read from a single sample in a study of T cell repertoires in cytomegalovirus infection. MiXCR was run by TCRdb on the reads, yielding one entry per CDR3 protein. Of a few hundred thousand distinct CDR3 sequences detected, about 25% appear once; the ten largest clones hold over 10%. What was sequenced was PBMCs. These receptors were obtained from a human donor in good health (CMV status not recorded). Some clones in this sample may be carry-over from other donors' samples. Both conserved end residues are part of each CDR3. The D gene is left open where the match is weak. Clone sizes are given selectively: once, few, many, or a class where the clone is expanded.

v_gene	j_gene	d_gene	abundance	CDR3nt	CDR3aa
TRBV7-2	TRBJ1-4	NA	many	TGTGCCAGCAGCTTTTACGGTGAAAAACTGTTTTTT	CASSFYGEKLFF
TRBV19	TRBJ1-2	TRBD1	NA	TGTGCCAGTATCTCCCGGGACAGGGCCTACACCTTC	CASISRDRAYTF
TRBV4-1	TRBJ2-7	TRBD1	many	TGCGCCAGCAGCCAAGAGTCCAGGGGGCGCAACGAGCAGTACTTC	CASSQESRGRNEQYF
TRBV15	TRBJ1-1	TRBD1	NA	TGTGCCACCAGCAGAGGAGGGACAGGCACTGAAGCTTTCTTT	CATSRGGTGTEAFF
TRBV7-6	TRBJ2-7	NA	few	TGTGCCAGCAGCCCCCCCGGGACTGAGGCCTACGAGCAGTACTTC	CASSPPGTEAYEQYF
TRBV24-1	TRBJ1-1	NA	NA	TGTGCCACCAGTGACGGACCGGGGGGTACTGAAGCTTTCTTT	CATSDGPGGTEAFF
TRBV6-6	TRBJ1-5	TRBD1	NA	TGTGCCAGCAGTTCGAAAACCCAGGGGGCGTTCAATCAGCCCCAGCATTTT	CASSSKTQGAFNQPQHF
TRBV4-3	TRBJ1-1	TRBD1	NA	TGCGCCAGCAGGGGACAGGCTCCGAACACTGAAGCTTTCTTT	CASRGQAPNTEAFF
TRBV24-1	TRBJ2-3	NA	few	TGTGCCACCAGTGGTGACGGACGAGATACGCAGTATTTT	CATSGDGRDTQYF
TRBV5-1	TRBJ1-3	TRBD1	NA	TGCGCCAGCAGCAAGGGACAGTCTGGAAACACCATATATTTT	CASSKGQSGNTIYF
TRBV28	TRBJ2-1	NA	few	TGTGCCAGCAGTTCCCCAGCGGCCGGGGCCACCTACAATGAGCAGTTCTTC	CASSSPAAGATYNEQFF
TRBV12-3/TRBV12-4	TRBJ2-1	TRBD1	NA	TGTGCCAGCAGAGGGGGGACAGGGAAGCTCTACAATGAGCAGTTCTTC	CASRGGTGKLYNEQFF
TRBV28	TRBJ2-2	TRBD2	few	TGTGCCAGCTGCCTGAGGACTAGCCCGACCGGGGAGCTGTTTTTT	CASCLRTSPTGELFF
TRBV12-3/TRBV12-4	TRBJ2-1	NA	many	TGTGCCAGCAGTCACGACGGATCCTCCTACAATGAGCAGTTCTTC	CASSHDGSSYNEQFF
TRBV6-1	TRBJ2-5	NA	NA	TGTGCCAGCAGGCGAACTAGAGGAGAGACCCAGTACTTC	CASRRTRGETQYF
TRBV24-1	TRBJ2-1	TRBD2	NA	TGTGCCACCAGTAGTGGACTAGCGCTTAATGAGCAGTTCTTC	CATSSGLALNEQFF
TRBV29-1	TRBJ2-5	NA	once	TGCAGCGTTGACGGGAAGAGCGAGCCAAGGGAGACCCAGTACTTC	CSVDGKSEPRETQYF
TRBV15	TRBJ2-2	NA	few	TGTGCCACCAGCAGAGATTCGGGGGAGCTGTTTTTT	CATSRDSGELFF
TRBV12-3/TRBV12-4	TRBJ2-2	NA	many	TGTGCCAGCAGTTGGACACTGAACACCGGGGAGCTGTTTTTT	CASSWTLNTGELFF
TRBV6-1	TRBJ1-1	TRBD1	NA	TGTGCCAGCAGAACGGACAGGCTGAACACTGAAGCTTTCTTT	CASRTDRLNTEAFF
TRBV28	TRBJ1-2	NA	NA	TGTGCCAGCAGTTTAGGTTCAGGACAGATAATCTATGGCTACACCTTC	CASSLGSGQIIYGYTF
TRBV19	TRBJ1-1	NA	NA	TGTGCCAGTAGTACCCACACAGGAATGAACACTGAAGCTTTCTTT	CASSTHTGMNTEAFF
TRBV6-2/TRBV6-3	TRBJ2-1	TRBD2	NA	TGTGCCAGCAGTCCACTAGCGGGCTTGGGTGAGCAGTTCTTC	CASSPLAGLGEQFF
TRBV7-9	TRBJ2-4	NA	few	TGTGCCAGCAGCTTAGCTGAGGGCAAAAACATTCAGTACTTC	CASSLAEGKNIQYF
TRBV19	TRBJ1-6	TRBD1	few	TGTGCCAGTAGTATAGAAGACAGGGAGTCTTCACCCCTCCACTTT	CASSIEDRESSPLHF
TRBV28	TRBJ1-2	NA	few	TGTGCCAGCAGTGATAACCCCGGGACTTTAAGCTATGGCTACACCTTC	CASSDNPGTLSYGYTF
TRBV5-6	TRBJ2-5	TRBD1	few	TGTGCCAGCAGCATATGGACAGGGCTGGGCCAAGAGACCCAGTACTTC	CASSIWTGLGQETQYF
TRBV7-2	TRBJ2-3	NA	NA	TGTGCCAGCGGACGTACCCCAGATACGCAGTATTTT	CASGRTPDTQYF
TRBV7-9	TRBJ1-2	TRBD1	few	TGTGCCAGCAGCTTTGGACAGGGGGTTTCTGGCTACACCTTC	CASSFGQGVSGYTF
TRBV7-6	TRBJ1-5	NA	many	TGTGCCAGCAGCCGGGACGCTTACAATCAGCCCCAGCATTTT	CASSRDAYNQPQHF
TRBV7-2	TRBJ1-3	NA	many	TGTGCCAGCAGCCCCGGTGGGGTGATTGGAAACACCATATATTTT	CASSPGGVIGNTIYF
TRBV4-1	TRBJ1-1	NA	NA	TGCGCCAGCAGCCAAGGTACTGTCGCCAGAAGCTACACTGAAGCTTTCTTT	CASSQGTVARSYTEAFF
TRBV7-9	TRBJ2-1	TRBD2	NA	TGTGCCAGCAGCCACCGGGACGGGGGGTACAATGAGCAGTTCTTC	CASSHRDGGYNEQFF
TRBV2	TRBJ2-7	NA	few	TGTGCCAGCAGTGAAGGGTCGGGGGAGCAGTACTTC	CASSEGSGEQYF
TRBV11-2	TRBJ2-2	NA	few	TGTGCCAGCAGCTTAAGTGAGACCGGGGAGCTGTTTTTT	CASSLSETGELFF
TRBV7-3	TRBJ2-1	TRBD2	few	TGTGCCAGCAGCCAAAATAGACTAGCGGGAGAGGTTGAGCAGTTCTTC	CASSQNRLAGEVEQFF
TRBV7-9	TRBJ1-2	NA	NA	TGTGCCAGCAGCTTAAAGGACTCCCCGGACTTC	CASSLKDSPDF
TRBV20-1	TRBJ1-5	NA	few	TGCAGTGCCCCCCGGGGAGGGGGAGATCAGCCCCAGCATTTT	CSAPRGGGDQPQHF
TRBV4-1	TRBJ2-1	NA	NA	TGCGCCAGCACCCACTACAATGAGCAGTTCTTC	CASTHYNEQFF
TRBV4-1	TRBJ1-1	TRBD1	NA	TGCGCCAGCAGCCAACCTAGGGACAGGGAATGGCGGAAAGCTTTCTTT	CASSQPRDREWRKAFF
TRBV7-8	TRBJ2-7	NA	many	TGTGCCAGCAGCTTACCAATGTCTTCCTACGAGCAGTACTTC	CASSLPMSSYEQYF
TRBV12-3/TRBV12-4	TRBJ2-7	TRBD2	many	TGTGCCAGCGTTACTAGCGGGAGCCCACTGCCTTCCGAGCAGTACTTC	CASVTSGSPLPSEQYF
TRBV14	TRBJ2-1	TRBD2	few	TGTGCCAGCGAACGACTAGCGGGACACAATGAGCAGTTCTTC	CASERLAGHNEQFF
TRBV12-3/TRBV12-4	TRBJ1-1	NA	few	TGTGCCAGCAGTTTATGGACTGGAGGAACGAACACTGAAGCTTTCTTT	CASSLWTGGTNTEAFF
TRBV7-8	TRBJ1-6	NA	NA	TGTGCCAGCACTGGAAGCTCCTATAATTCACCCCTCCACTTT	CASTGSSYNSPLHF
TRBV4-3	TRBJ2-3	TRBD2	once	TGCGCCAGCAGCCGCCTAAAGGAAAAAGCGGGAACGTCAGATACGCAGTATTTT	CASSRLKEKAGTSDTQYF
TRBV28	TRBJ2-5	TRBD2	few	TGTGCCAGCACCTGGGGGGGAGCAGAGACCCAGTACTTC	CASTWGGAETQYF
TRBV7-2	TRBJ2-1	NA	few	TGTGCCAGCACCCGACCCCCTCCCGACTACAATGAGCAGTTCTTC	CASTRPPPDYNEQFF
TRBV7-3	TRBJ2-1	TRBD2	once	TGTGCCAGCAGCCTCCGACCGGGGACTAGCGGGAGGGTCCTGCAGTTCTTC	CASSLRPGTSGRVLQFF
TRBV7-2	TRBJ2-5	TRBD2	many	TGTGCCAGCAGCCCGCGCGCTAGCGGCCTCCAAGAGACCCAGTACTTC	CASSPRASGLQETQYF
TRBV4-1	TRBJ2-3	NA	NA	TGCGCCAGCAGCCAAGAACAGCGGAGCACAGATACGCAGTATTTT	CASSQEQRSTDTQYF
TRBV15	TRBJ1-2	TRBD1	few	TGTGCCACCAGCAGACATCAGGGGGACAATGGCTACACCTTC	CATSRHQGDNGYTF
TRBV7-2	TRBJ2-2	TRBD1	many	TGTGCCAGCAGCCGGAGACAGGGGGGGCCCGGGGAGCTGTTTTTT	CASSRRQGGPGELFF
TRBV13	TRBJ2-3	NA	NA	TGTGCCAGCAGCTTAGCAGACCTCGGGCCTACGCAGTATTTT	CASSLADLGPTQYF
TRBV5-6	TRBJ2-1	TRBD2	NA	TGTGCCAGCAGCTTGGTGGGCTGGACTAGCGGCAACAATGAGCAGTTCTTC	CASSLVGWTSGNNEQFF
TRBV5-4	TRBJ1-2	TRBD1	NA	TGTGCCTCCGGGACAGCACCGGGTTACACCTTC	CASGTAPGYTF
TRBV6-1	TRBJ2-3	NA	few	TGTGCCAGCAGTCGTAGTGGAATAGATACGCAGTATTTT	CASSRSGIDTQYF